These 18 T cell receptor beta chains came from one sample sequenced in a study of CD8 T cell repertoires and HIV-1 epitope variants. For these receptors, no antigen is known. Data came from immunoSEQ multiplex PCR; TCRdb stores just in-frame clones and leaves some out. The sample carries just over 7,000 clones, 63% recorded once. Material for sequencing was cultured CD8+ T cells derived from PBMCs. These receptors originate from a male donor with HIV.

The rearrangement uses TRBV13 and TRBJ2-4, with TRBD2 as a possible D gene (6 bases). Germline V CDR1 and CDR2: PRHDT, FYEKMQ (reference sequence). V was trimmed by 5 bases and J by 9 bases, leaving 14 bases between them. CDR3 length: 13 amino acids. The CDR3 reads CASSPKTGGIQYF. CDR3 coding DNA: TGTGCCAGCAGCCCCAAGACCGGGGGCATTCAGTACTTC.

The V and J genes are TRBV5-4 and TRBJ2-2; 7 positions match TRBD2. Germline CDR1 reads SGHNT; CDR2 reads YYREEE (reference sequence). This CDR3 has 15 residues. Unmatched junction bases numbered 9, after V lost 5 bases and J lost 5 bases. CDR3 sequence: CASRNYGGRTGELFF. CDR3 bases: TGTGCCAGCAGAAATTACGGGGGGAGGACCGGGGAGCTGTTTTTT.

V is TRBV27 and J is TRBJ2-2; D is unclear. The V gene's germline CDR1 is MNHEY and CDR2 SMNVEV (reference sequence). The length of the CDR3 is 12 residues. V lost 8 bases and J 5 bases, leaving 9 bases between the germline ends. Here the CDR3 DNA reads TGTGCCAGCGGGCCTAGGACCGGGGAGCTGTTTTTT. Its translation is CASGPRTGELFF.

This clone has a handful of counts. This chain connects TRBV6-5 to TRBJ2-1, with D possibly called TRBD1 or TRBD2 (5 bases each). V lost 5 bases and J lost 10, with 12 bases in between. The CDR3 is 12 amino acids. The germline CDR1 and CDR2 sequences are MNHEY and SVGAGI. For the CDR3, the DNA is TGTGCCAGCAGTCCTGGGGGTGGCGAGCAGTTCTTC. This encodes CASSPGGGEQFF.

This clone is judged medium-sized. J is TRBJ2-3 and V is TRBV4-3; D is undetermined. Trimming pared 0 bases from V and 2 bases from J, leaving 0 bases between. Germline CDR1 LGHNA, CDR2 YSLEER. The CDR3 consists of 12 residues. The CDR3 coding sequence is TGCGCCAGCAGCCAAGACACAGATACGCAGTATTTT. As protein: CASSQDTDTQYF.

This chain links TRBV7-3 with TRBJ2-1; 8 bases are shared with TRBD2. CDR3 size: 15 residues. The V segment lost 0 bases and the J segment 5 bases; nucleotides outside the gene matches: 3. Germline V CDR1 and CDR2: SGHTA, FQGTGA. Written as DNA, the CDR3 is TGTGCCAGCAGCTTAACGGGACTAGGGAACAATGAGCAGTTCTTC. It codes for CASSLTGLGNNEQFF.

V usage is TRBV18 and J usage is TRBJ1-1; no reliable D call. V was shortened by 0 bases and J by 4 bases, with 9 bases between the two germline ends. Germline-derived CDR1 and CDR2 are KGHSH and LQKENI. This CDR3 contains 14 residues. The CDR3 spells CASSPPSPATEAFF. CDR3 DNA: TGTGCCAGCTCACCACCGTCCCCGGCCACTGAAGCTTTCTTT.

This clone has just a few counts. The V call is TRBV6-1, the J call TRBJ2-7; D remains ambiguous. The CDR3 contains 12 residues. From germline, CDR1 is MNHNS and CDR2 SASEGT. Trimming stripped 10 bases from V and 1 base from J, with 11 bases between. CDR3 amino acids: CATSYISYEQYF. The CDR3 nucleotides read TGTGCCACTTCGTACATTTCCTACGAGCAGTACTTC.

The rearrangement joins TRBV5-1 to TRBJ2-7; possibly TRBD2 for D (5 bases). This CDR3 has 14 residues. The germline V gene has CDR1 SGHRS and CDR2 YFSETQ. The germline V and J ends were trimmed by 0 bases and 3 bases, with 10 bases remaining between them. CDR3 nucleotides: TGCGCCAGCAGCTTGGCAGCGGCCGTCTACGAGCAGTACTTC. Its translation: CASSLAAAVYEQYF.

This clone is medium-sized (0.01 to 0.1%) within its sample. The CDR3 region has the DNA TGTGCCAGCAGCTTAGGGGAGAACACTGAAGCTTTCTTT. Its protein product is CASSLGENTEAFF. The chain joins TRBV7-6 to TRBJ1-1, with unresolved D. Germline V lookup: CDR1 SGHVS, CDR2 FNYEAQ. The CDR3 runs 13 residues. V lost 1 base and J 1 base, leaving 4 bases between the germline ends.

This clone appeared a few times. The V gene is TRBV28, the J gene TRBJ2-7, with 9 positions matching TRBD1. The V segment lost 2 bases and the J segment 3 bases; nucleotides outside the gene matches: 5. Germline CDR1 and CDR2: MDHEN and SYDVKM. The CDR3 has 15 amino acids. This CDR3 reads CASSLRTGADYEQYF. CDR3 nucleotides: TGTGCCAGCAGTTTAAGGACAGGGGCGGACTACGAGCAGTACTTC.

The chain recombines TRBV9 with TRBJ2-3; possibly TRBD1 for D (6 bases). V dropped 6 bases and J dropped 0 bases, with 11 bases sitting between them. The CDR3 runs to 14 residues. The V gene's germline CDR1 is SGDLS and CDR2 YYNGEE. The CDR3 DNA reads as TGTGCCAGCAAGAGTACAGGGAGCACAGATACGCAGTATTTT. Amino acids: CASKSTGSTDTQYF.

For the CDR3, the DNA is TGCAGCGTTTCCCCAGGGGTGGGTCAGCCCCAGCATTTT. This codes for CSVSPGVGQPQHF. The chain recombines TRBV29-1 with TRBJ1-5, with D perhaps matching TRBD1 (6 bases). CDR1 is SQVTM and CDR2 is ANQGSEA in the germline V gene. The CDR3 is 13 residues long. V shed 5 bases and J shed 6 bases, with 14 bases lying between them.

This clone is a singleton in its sample. V and J are TRBV2 and TRBJ2-3; 9 bases align to TRBD1. Trimming removed 3 bases from V and 5 bases from J; junction bases left unmatched: 12. Germline V gene data show CDR1 as SNHLY and CDR2 as FYNNEI. The CDR3 extends over 17 amino acids. The CDR3 loop reads CASSESRTGALVDTQYF. Here the CDR3 DNA reads TGTGCCAGCAGTGAGAGCCGGACAGGGGCCTTGGTAGATACGCAGTATTTT. Together with reference TRBV2 and TRBJ2-3, the CDR3 gives the full variable domain: EPEVTQTPSHQVTQMGQEVILRCVPISNHLYFYWYRQILGQKVEFLVSFYNNEISEKSEIFDDQFSVERPDGSNFTLKIRSTKLEDSAMYFCASSESRTGALVDTQYFGPGTRLTVL.

The CDR3 region is CSFLGTGSGRDYGYTF. CDR3 coding DNA: TGCAGCTTCCTAGGAACAGGGTCGGGAAGAGACTATGGCTACACCTTC. This chain joins TRBV29-1 and TRBJ1-2, with D maybe TRBD1 (6 bases). Germline assignment: CDR1 SQVTM and CDR2 ANQGSEA. The CDR3 spans 16 residues. The V end was cut by 8 bases, the J end by 3 bases, with 25 bases between.

By share, this clone ranks as medium-sized. The chain recombines TRBV19 with TRBJ2-7, with D perhaps TRBD1 or TRBD2 (6 bases each). With 3 bases removed from V and 4 bases from J, the gap between germline ends came to 13 bases. The germline V gene has CDR1 LNHDA and CDR2 SQIVND (reference sequence). There are 14 residues in the CDR3. The CDR3 nucleotides are TGTGCCAGTAGTATCTCGTCGGGGGCTTACGAGCAGTACTTC. This sequence encodes CASSISSGAYEQYF.

In its sample, this clone was seen once. The chain employs TRBV19 and TRBJ2-1; D is uncertain. Trimming stripped 1 base from V and 0 bases from J, with 10 bases between. Looked up from germline, CDR1 is LNHDA and CDR2 is SQIVND (reference sequence). The CDR3 totals 16 residues. This chain's CDR3 is CASSIGYRSSYNEQFF. The CDR3, as DNA: TGTGCCAGTAGTATAGGATACCGAAGCTCCTACAATGAGCAGTTCTTC.

The J gene is TRBJ2-1, the V gene TRBV10-2; maybe TRBD1 (6 bases). The length of the CDR3 is 11 residues. Germline V lookup: CDR1 WSHSY, CDR2 SAAADI. V gave up 5 bases and J gave up 7 bases, with 6 bases separating them. This CDR3 reads CASSTGNEQFF. In nucleotides, the CDR3 is TGCGCCAGCAGTACAGGGAATGAGCAGTTCTTC.